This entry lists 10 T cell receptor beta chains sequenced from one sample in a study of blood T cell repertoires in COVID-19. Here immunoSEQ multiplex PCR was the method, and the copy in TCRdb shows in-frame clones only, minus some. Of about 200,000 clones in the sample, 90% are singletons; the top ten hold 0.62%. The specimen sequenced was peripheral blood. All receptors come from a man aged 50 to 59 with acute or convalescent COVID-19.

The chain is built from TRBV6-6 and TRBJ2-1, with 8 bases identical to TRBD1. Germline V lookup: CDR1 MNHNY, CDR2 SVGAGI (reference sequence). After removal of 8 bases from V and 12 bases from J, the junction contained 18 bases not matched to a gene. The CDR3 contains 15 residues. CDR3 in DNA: TGTGCCAGCGGAAGGATCGGACAGGGCCCCTCTCGGCAGTTCTTC. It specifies CASGRIGQGPSRQFF.

The chain's CDR3 is CASSRGVVDEKLFF. DNA of the CDR3: TGTGCCAGCAGCCGGGGGGTCGTAGATGAAAAACTGTTTTTT. The gene calls are TRBV7-9 and TRBJ1-4, with a weak D call TRBD1 (5 bases). CDR1 SEHNR and CDR2 FQNEAQ come from the germline V gene (reference sequence). This CDR3 is built from 14 residues. Trimming removed 5 bases at V and 6 bases at J, with 13 bases between.

CDR3 DNA sequence: TGTGCCAGCAGCCCGAAGGGGGGGGACACTGAAGCTTTCTTT. Amino acids: CASSPKGGDTEAFF. The V and J genes are TRBV7-9 and TRBJ1-1, with D tentatively TRBD1 (6 bases). The CDR3 runs 14 residues. In germline, CDR1 is SEHNR, CDR2 FQNEAQ (reference sequence). The germline V and J ends were trimmed by 5 bases and 3 bases, with 13 bases remaining between them.

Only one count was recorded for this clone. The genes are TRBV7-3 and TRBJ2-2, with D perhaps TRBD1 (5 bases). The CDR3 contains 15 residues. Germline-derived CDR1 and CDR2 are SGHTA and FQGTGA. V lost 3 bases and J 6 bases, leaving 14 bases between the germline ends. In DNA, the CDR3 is TGTGCCAGCAGCTTTTATGTAGGGGATCCCGGGGAGCTGTTTTTT. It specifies CASSFYVGDPGELFF.

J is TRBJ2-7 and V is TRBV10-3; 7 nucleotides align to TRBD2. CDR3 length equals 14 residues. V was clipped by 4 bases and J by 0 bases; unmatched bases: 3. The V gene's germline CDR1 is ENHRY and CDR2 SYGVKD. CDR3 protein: CAISGGGSSYEQYF. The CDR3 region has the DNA TGTGCCATCAGTGGAGGCGGGAGCTCCTACGAGCAGTACTTC.

As DNA, the CDR3 is TGTGCCACCAGTGCTGGTACGACAGGGGGCAATGGCTACACCTTC. It codes for CATSAGTTGGNGYTF. The rearrangement uses TRBV24-1 and TRBJ1-2; 10 positions agree with TRBD1. Unmatched junction bases numbered 8, after V lost 5 bases and J lost 6 bases. The CDR3 has 15 residues. Germline loops: CDR1 KGHDR, CDR2 SFDVKD.

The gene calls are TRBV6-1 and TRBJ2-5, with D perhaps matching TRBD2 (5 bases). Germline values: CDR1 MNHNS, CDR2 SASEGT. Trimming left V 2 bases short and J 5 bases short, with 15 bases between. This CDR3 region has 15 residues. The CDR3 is CASSESRVRVETQYF. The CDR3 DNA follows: TGTGCCAGCAGTGAATCGCGGGTGAGAGTGGAGACCCAGTACTTC.

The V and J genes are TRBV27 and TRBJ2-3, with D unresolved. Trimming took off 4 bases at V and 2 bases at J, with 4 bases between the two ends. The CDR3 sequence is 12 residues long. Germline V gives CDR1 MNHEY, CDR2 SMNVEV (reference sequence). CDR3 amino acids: CASSSFTDTQYF. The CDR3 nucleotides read TGTGCCAGCAGTTCTTTCACAGATACGCAGTATTTT.

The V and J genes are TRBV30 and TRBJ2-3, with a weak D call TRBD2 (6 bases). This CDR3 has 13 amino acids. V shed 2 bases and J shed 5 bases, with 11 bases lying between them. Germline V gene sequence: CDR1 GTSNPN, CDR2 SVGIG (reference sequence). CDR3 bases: TGTGCCTGGAGTTGGGGGGATAGAGATACGCAGTATTTT. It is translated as CAWSWGDRDTQYF.

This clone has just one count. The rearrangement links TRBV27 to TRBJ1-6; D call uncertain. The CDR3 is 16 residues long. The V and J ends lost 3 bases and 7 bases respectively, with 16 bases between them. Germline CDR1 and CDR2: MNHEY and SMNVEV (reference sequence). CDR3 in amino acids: CASSFYGRGGNSPLHF. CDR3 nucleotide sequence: TGTGCCAGCAGTTTCTATGGTCGGGGAGGGAATTCACCCCTCCACTTT.